The TCR beta chain described here comes from a study of T-cell memory formation after mild COVID-19. Study summary: TCR clusters largely stayed donor specific. Study-level findings and limits: Cross-reactive memory seemingly joined, as some responding clones were found in pre-infection memory. Later expanders leaned toward CD4+, whereas clones contracting from day 15 to 85 were balanced CD4/CD8.

Regarding this clonotype: As yet, its antigen is unknown.

Employing constant-segment primers, 5'RACE generated TCR alpha and TCR beta cDNA libraries bearing sample barcodes and UMIs. TCRdb ran MiXCR on the 5' RACE reads and lists one entry per CDR3 protein. The sample includes 540,000 or so distinct CDR3 sequences, 20% seen only once; the top ten take approximately 13%. Trimming at V came to 2 bases and at J to 5 bases, leaving 11 bases not matched to a gene. Germline assignment: CDR1 SGHRS and CDR2 YFSETQ. The CDR3 consists of 17 residues. The TCR sequence derives from an adult woman who had mild COVID-19 (a few samples of this study predate the infection). Cell type and time point are not known. The sequencing input was PBMCs or a T cell subset sorted from them (not recorded which). The rearrangement joins TRBV5-1 to TRBJ2-2; 8 positions match TRBD2. The CDR3 loop reads CASSFTLLADLTGELFF. The CDR3 nucleotides read TGCGCCAGCAGCTTTACCCTACTAGCGGACCTTACCGGGGAGCTGTTTTTT. Filled out from reference TRBV5-1 and TRBJ2-2, the complete variable domain reads KAGVTQTPRYLIKTRGQQVTLSCSPISGHRSVSWYQQTPGQGLQFLFEYFSETQRNKGNFPGRFSGRQFSNSRSEMNVSTLELGDSALYLCASSFTLLADLTGELFFGEGSRLTVL.